This T cell receptor (beta chain) was sequenced for a study of post-analysis software for immune sequencing data. Notes on the study in general: Included in a set of roughly five TRBV segments more frequent in patients than controls were TRBV5-6, TRBV5-1 and TRBV20-1.

The TCR beta cDNA libraries carried unique molecular identifiers. The authors obtained roughly 0.5 million cDNA molecules from roughly 1 to 10 million T cells. TCRdb reanalysed the PCR reads using MiXCR and keeps one entry per CDR3 protein. The sample gives hundreds of thousands of distinct CDR3 sequences, 44% of which show up once; more than 1.5% is in the top ten. With 5 bases clipped from V and 2 bases from J, the junction kept 6 bases outside the gene matches. The CDR3 totals 14 residues. Germline V gene data show CDR1 as DFQATT and CDR2 as SNEGSKA (reference sequence). As to this clonotype: Its antigen is unknown.

The sequencing input was blood. The source of this sequence is a girl aged 5 to 17 with multiple sclerosis. This chain connects TRBV20-1 to TRBJ2-3; 8 nucleotides match TRBD2. The CDR3 DNA reads TGCAGTGCTCCTCGAGCGGGGGTCACAGATACGCAGTATTTT. Translating it yields CSAPRAGVTDTQYF.